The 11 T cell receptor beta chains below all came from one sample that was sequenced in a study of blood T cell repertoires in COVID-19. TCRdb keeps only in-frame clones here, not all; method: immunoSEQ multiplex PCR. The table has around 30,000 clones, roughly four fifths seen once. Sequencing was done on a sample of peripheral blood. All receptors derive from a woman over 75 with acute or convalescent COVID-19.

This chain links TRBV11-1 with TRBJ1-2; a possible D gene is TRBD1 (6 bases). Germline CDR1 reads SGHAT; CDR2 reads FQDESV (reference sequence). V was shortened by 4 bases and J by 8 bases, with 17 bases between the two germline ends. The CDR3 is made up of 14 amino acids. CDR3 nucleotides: TGTGCCAGCAGCTGGGACATCTCCGGCTACGGCTACACCTTC. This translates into CASSWDISGYGYTF.

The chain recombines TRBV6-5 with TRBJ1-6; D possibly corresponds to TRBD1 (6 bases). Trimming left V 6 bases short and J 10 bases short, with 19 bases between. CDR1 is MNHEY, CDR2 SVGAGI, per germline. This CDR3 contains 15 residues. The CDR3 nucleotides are TGTGCCAGCAGCCCCTTGGTACAGGGTCCCTCACCCCTCCACTTT. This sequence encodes CASSPLVQGPSPLHF.

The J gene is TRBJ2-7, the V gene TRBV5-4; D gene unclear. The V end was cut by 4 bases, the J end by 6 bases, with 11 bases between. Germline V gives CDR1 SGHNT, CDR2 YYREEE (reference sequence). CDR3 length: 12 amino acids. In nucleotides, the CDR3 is TGTGCCAGCAGCCTCCCCCGAGCCGAGCAGTACTTC. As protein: CASSLPRAEQYF.

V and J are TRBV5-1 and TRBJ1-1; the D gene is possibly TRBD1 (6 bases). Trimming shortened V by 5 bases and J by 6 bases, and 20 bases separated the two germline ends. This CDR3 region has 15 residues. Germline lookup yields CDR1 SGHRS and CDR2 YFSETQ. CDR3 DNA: TGCGCCAGCAGTCCACCGGGCAGGGAGGGGGCTGAAGCTTTCTTT. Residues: CASSPPGREGAEAFF.

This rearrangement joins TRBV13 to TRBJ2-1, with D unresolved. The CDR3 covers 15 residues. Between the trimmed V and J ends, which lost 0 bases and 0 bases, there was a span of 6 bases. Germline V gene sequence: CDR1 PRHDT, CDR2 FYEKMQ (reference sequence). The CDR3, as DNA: TGTGCCAGCAGCTTAGGACGGAGCTCCTACAATGAGCAGTTCTTC. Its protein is CASSLGRSSYNEQFF.

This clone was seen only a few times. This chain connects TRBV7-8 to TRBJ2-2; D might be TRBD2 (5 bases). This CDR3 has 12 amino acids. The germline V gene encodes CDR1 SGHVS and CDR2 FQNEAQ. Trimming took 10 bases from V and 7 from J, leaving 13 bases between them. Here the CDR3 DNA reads TGTGCCACCCGAGGGTATATCGGGGAGCTGTTTTTT. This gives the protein CATRGYIGELFF.

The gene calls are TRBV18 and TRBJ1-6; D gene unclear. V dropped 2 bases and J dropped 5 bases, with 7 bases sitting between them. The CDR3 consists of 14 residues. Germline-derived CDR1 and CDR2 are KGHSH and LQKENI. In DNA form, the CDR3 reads TGTGCCAGCTCACCAACAGCAGATAATTCACCCCTCCACTTT. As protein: CASSPTADNSPLHF.

The CDR3 DNA reads as TGTGCCTGGAGCGGACAGGGGGTGGATCAGCCCCAGCATTTT. Amino acid sequence: CAWSGQGVDQPQHF. This chain links TRBV30 with TRBJ1-5; TRBD1 aligns across 10 bases. Germline V gene data show CDR1 as GTSNPN and CDR2 as SVGIG (reference sequence). This CDR3 is 14 amino acids long. Unmatched junction bases numbered 4, after V lost 3 bases and J lost 5 bases.

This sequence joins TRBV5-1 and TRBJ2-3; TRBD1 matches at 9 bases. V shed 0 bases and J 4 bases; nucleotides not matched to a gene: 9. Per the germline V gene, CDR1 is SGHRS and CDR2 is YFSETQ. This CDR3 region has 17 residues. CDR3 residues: CASSLVGQGRWADTQYF. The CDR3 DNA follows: TGCGCCAGCAGCTTGGTTGGACAGGGGAGGTGGGCAGATACGCAGTATTTT. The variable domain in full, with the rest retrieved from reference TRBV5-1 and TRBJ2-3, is KAGVTQTPRYLIKTRGQQVTLSCSPISGHRSVSWYQQTPGQGLQFLFEYFSETQRNKGNFPGRFSGRQFSNSRSEMNVSTLELGDSALYLCASSLVGQGRWADTQYFGPGTRLTVL.

The CDR3 DNA sequence: TGTGCCATCACGGGGGACTCTAGCACAGATACGCAGTATTTT. Translated: CAITGDSSTDTQYF. V and J are TRBV10-3 and TRBJ2-3, with D tentatively TRBD2 (6 bases). The CDR3 spans 14 residues. Trimming shortened V by 7 bases and J by 0 bases, and 11 bases separated the two germline ends. In germline, CDR1 is ENHRY, CDR2 SYGVKD.

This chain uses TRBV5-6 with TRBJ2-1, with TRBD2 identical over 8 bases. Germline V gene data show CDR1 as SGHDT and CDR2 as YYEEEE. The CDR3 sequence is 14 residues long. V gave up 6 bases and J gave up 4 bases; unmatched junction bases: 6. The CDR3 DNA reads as TGTGCCAGCAATCCCGGGGGGGTGTACAATGAGCAGTTCTTC. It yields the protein CASNPGGVYNEQFF.